Below are 29 T cell receptor beta chains sequenced from a single sample in a study of molecular identifiers for immune sequencing clone quantification. One entry per CDR3 protein, called by TCRdb with MiXCR from the PCR reads. This table has some 97,000 distinct CDR3 sequences, around 33% appearing once. Sequencing input: naive CD8+ T cells from blood, with Jurkat cell RNA spiked in. Described subset: FACS-sorted CD8+CD4-CCR7+CD45RA+ naive T cells. These receptors came from a human donor in good health. Some libraries in this study had Jurkat cell RNA spiked in.

This clonotype showed up many times. This rearrangement joins TRBV13 to TRBJ2-7; TRBD1 or TRBD2 may be the D gene (5 bases each). Deletions cut 0 bases from V and 5 bases from J, with 14 bases between. Germline V lookup: CDR1 PRHDT, CDR2 FYEKMQ (reference sequence). The CDR3 sequence is 15 residues long. CDR3 sequence reads: CASSLGPGPKDEQYF. CDR3 nucleotide sequence: TGTGCCAGCAGCTTAGGCCCGGGACCTAAGGACGAGCAGTACTTC.

This clonotype was detected many times. This chain joins TRBV29-1 and TRBJ2-2; 7 positions agree with TRBD2. Looked up from germline, CDR1 is SQVTM and CDR2 is ANQGSEA. The CDR3 consists of 14 residues. V dropped 0 bases and J dropped 5; count of bases not matched to a gene: 3. The CDR3 sequence: CSVEDGRLTGELFF. As DNA, the CDR3 is TGCAGCGTTGAAGACGGGAGGCTTACCGGGGAGCTGTTTTTT.

This chain links TRBV19 with TRBJ2-1; possibly TRBD1 or TRBD2 for D (5 bases each). CDR3 length equals 14 residues. V dropped 1 base and J dropped 6 bases, with 10 bases sitting between them. Germline CDR1 and CDR2: LNHDA and SQIVND (reference sequence). CDR3 bases: TGTGCCAGTAGTATAGGCACTAGGGGCAATGAGCAGTTCTTC. Its translation: CASSIGTRGNEQFF.

The chain employs TRBV7-6 and TRBJ2-1, with 8 bases lining up with TRBD2. The DNA end favors TRBJ2-7, so the J call may be wrong. In germline, CDR1 is SGHVS, CDR2 FNYEAQ. This CDR3 has 12 residues. CDR3 in DNA: TGTGCCACGAGCGGGAGCCCGAATGAGCAGTACTTC. Encoded protein: CATSGSPNEQYF.

This clonotype showed up just a few times. V usage is TRBV7-9 and J usage is TRBJ1-3, with TRBD1 identical over 12 bases. V shed 3 bases and J 7 bases; nucleotides not matched to a gene: 4. Germline V gene lookup returns CDR1 SEHNR and CDR2 FQNEAQ (reference sequence). This CDR3 has 15 amino acids. CDR3 DNA: TGTGCCAGCAGCTTCGGGACAGGGGGCCGGAACACCATATATTTT. Encoded protein: CASSFGTGGRNTIYF.

Points on this clonotype: A read error may explain this, as a much larger clone is one base away. The rearrangement links TRBV12-3 or TRBV12-4 to TRBJ1-1; tentatively, D is TRBD1 (5 bases). The CDR3 has 14 amino acids. The CDR3 nucleotides are TGTGCCGGCAGTCCCAACCCCCTCAGGGAGGAGGCTTTCTTT. Translated, it gives CAGSPNPLREEAFF.

Details on this clonotype: This may come from a read error, since a much larger clone is one base off. The V call is TRBV28, the J call TRBJ2-3; the match to TRBD2 covers 10 bases. The V gene's germline CDR1 is MDHEN and CDR2 SYDVKM. V lost 3 bases and J lost 3; bases outside the gene matches: 21. CDR3 length: 21 residues. CDR3 protein: CASSFPRDLASGSISTDTQYF. The CDR3 nucleotides are TGTGCCAGCAGTTTCCCCCGCGATTTGGCTAGCGGGAGCATATCGACAGATACGCAGTATTTT.

Details on this clonotype: A single base separates this from a much larger clone, so it may be a read error. This chain links TRBV29-1 with TRBJ2-1; D ambiguous. The CDR3 spans 12 residues. Germline CDR1 reads SQVTM; CDR2 reads ANQGSEA. Trimming stripped 4 bases from V and 2 bases from J, with 6 bases between. CDR3 DNA sequence: TGCAGCGTTGGGGGTCCCTACAATGAGCAGTTCTTC. Translated: CSVGGPYNEQFF.

A remark on this clonotype: A clone one base away is much larger, so this may be a read error. This chain joins TRBV10-3 and TRBJ2-7, with TRBD2 identical over 9 bases. Germline values: CDR1 ENHRY, CDR2 SYGVKD. This CDR3 is built from 14 residues. V shed 4 bases and J 6 bases; nucleotides not matched to a gene: 7. The CDR3 bases are TGTGCCATCAGTGGCGAGCGGGAGGATGCCGAGCAGTACTTC. Encoded protein: CAISGEREDAEQYF.

A word on this clonotype: This may be a read error, as it is one base from a much larger clone. The rearrangement uses TRBV15 and TRBJ2-1; no firm D call. Germline V gives CDR1 LNHNV, CDR2 YYDKDF (reference sequence). The CDR3 covers 16 residues. CDR3 DNA sequence: TGTGCCGCCAGCAGAGATCTGGAGACCTCCTACAATGAGCAGTTCTTC. Translated, it gives CAASRDLETSYNEQFF.

This clonotype has a count of ten or more. The chain employs TRBV7-9 and TRBJ2-7, with 7 positions matching TRBD1. The CDR3 sequence is 13 residues long. J gave up 2 bases and V 4 bases, and 2 bases lay outside the gene matches. Germline CDR1 is SEHNR and CDR2 is FQNEAQ (reference sequence). Here the CDR3 reads CASSYGTAYEQYF. Written as DNA, the CDR3 is TGTGCCAGCAGCTATGGGACAGCCTACGAGCAGTACTTC.

The table lists this clonotype with a few counts. The J gene is TRBJ2-1, the V gene TRBV14, with TRBD2 matching 9 bases. With 0 bases clipped from V and 8 bases from J, the junction kept 5 bases outside the gene matches. Looked up from germline, CDR1 is SGHDN and CDR2 is FVKESK. The CDR3 has 15 amino acids. This CDR3 is CASSQDRGREYEQFF. The CDR3 coding sequence is TGTGCCAGCAGCCAAGATCGCGGGAGGGAATATGAGCAGTTCTTC.

This clonotype has more than one count but fewer than ten. The V call is TRBV7-3, the J call TRBJ2-7; D might be TRBD1 or TRBD2, each matching 5 bases. The CDR3 totals 14 residues. Germline V gives CDR1 SGHTA, CDR2 FQGTGA. Trimming cost V 5 bases and J 2 bases, with 13 bases left between them. The CDR3 spells CASSPGHGAYEQYF. CDR3 sequence (DNA): TGTGCCAGCAGCCCAGGACACGGGGCCTACGAGCAGTACTTC.

This clonotype was observed many times. V is TRBV12-3 or TRBV12-4 and J is TRBJ2-4; a possible D gene is TRBD2 (6 bases). The CDR3 runs to 12 residues. V dropped 3 bases and J dropped 8 bases, with 8 bases sitting between them. CDR3 residues: CASSFPGDIQYF. The CDR3 DNA follows: TGTGCCAGCAGTTTCCCGGGGGACATTCAGTACTTC.

The gene calls are TRBV25-1 and TRBJ2-7; D is uncertain. There are 12 residues in the CDR3. Trimming took 0 bases from V and 5 from J, leaving 5 bases between them. The germline V gene encodes CDR1 MGHDK and CDR2 SYGVNS. The CDR3 loop reads CASSEYWDEQYF. The CDR3 DNA reads as TGTGCCAGCAGTGAATACTGGGACGAGCAGTACTTC.

In regard to this clonotype: A clone one base away is much larger, so this may be a read error. The rearrangement links TRBV5-3 to TRBJ1-5; TRBD1 is a possible D gene (6 bases). TRBV5-3 is an ORF, and what it does is uncertain. The CDR3 covers 15 residues. CDR3 nucleotide sequence: TGTGCCAGCAGCTTGGGGGGCGGACCGAATCAGCCCCAGCATTTT. Translating gives CASSLGGGPNQPQHF.

This clonotype has more than one count but fewer than ten. The V and J genes are TRBV11-2 and TRBJ2-5; 14 bases map to TRBD2. The junction had 4 bases not matched to a gene; V was cut back by 5 bases and J by 5 bases. CDR3 length: 15 amino acids. Germline V gene data show CDR1 as SGHAT and CDR2 as FQNNGV. CDR3 residues: CASSPGLAGVETQYF. The DNA of the CDR3 is TGTGCCAGCAGCCCGGGACTAGCGGGAGTTGAGACCCAGTACTTC.

This clonotype was counted ten times or more. CDR3 in DNA: TGCAGCGTTGAAGTCCCTAGCGGGGCTGCCTACGAGCAGTACTTC. Its translation: CSVEVPSGAAYEQYF. This chain joins TRBV29-1 and TRBJ2-7; TRBD2 aligns across 9 bases. There are 15 residues in the CDR3. The V segment lost 1 base and the J segment 2 bases; nucleotides outside the gene matches: 6. The V gene's germline CDR1 is SQVTM and CDR2 ANQGSEA.

Remarks on this clonotype: A much larger clone differs by one base, so this may be a read error. The V and J genes are TRBV12-3 or TRBV12-4 and TRBJ1-1; maybe TRBD1 (5 bases). This CDR3 is 13 amino acids long. For the CDR3, the DNA is TGTGCCAGCAGTCTGGGCAGGGCCACTGATGCTTTCTTT. It yields the protein CASSLGRATDAFF.

This clonotype was found many times. The chain is built from TRBV7-2 and TRBJ2-5; no definite D call. The CDR3 contains 12 residues. V dropped 3 bases and J dropped 9 bases, with 11 bases sitting between them. CDR1 and CDR2 (germline): SGHTA, FQGNSA. CDR3 protein: CASSLEPMAQYF. In nucleotides, the CDR3 is TGTGCCAGCAGCTTGGAACCAATGGCCCAGTACTTC.

This clonotype was seen ten or more times. The chain links TRBV29-1 to TRBJ2-7; D not resolved. Germline CDR1 is SQVTM and CDR2 is ANQGSEA. Trimming shortened V by 5 bases and J by 1 base, and 12 bases separated the two germline ends. The CDR3 runs to 13 residues. For the CDR3, the DNA is TGCAGCGTTTGGGGATACGGGTCCTACGAGCAGTACTTC. Translating it yields CSVWGYGSYEQYF.

This rearrangement joins TRBV27 to TRBJ2-5; D gene ambiguous. Germline V gives CDR1 MNHEY, CDR2 SMNVEV (reference sequence). The CDR3 spans 14 residues. The V end lost 5 bases, the J end lost 1 base, and 11 bases lay between the germline ends. This CDR3 reads CASSGPTSQETQYF. DNA for the CDR3: TGTGCCAGCAGTGGGCCTACCTCCCAAGAGACCCAGTACTTC.

This clonotype was counted ten times or more. The rearrangement links TRBV6-5 to TRBJ2-3; D is perhaps TRBD2 (6 bases). The ends were cut back, 5 bases at V and 6 bases at J, with 21 bases in the middle. The CDR3 totals 16 residues. Germline V gene data show CDR1 as MNHEY and CDR2 as SVGAGI. The CDR3 region has the DNA TGTGCCAGCAGTCCCTACGAACGGACTATCTTGGATACGCAGTATTTT. This encodes CASSPYERTILDTQYF.

For this clonotype: The junction departs from germline at one end; a sequencing error may be responsible. The gene calls are TRBV6-2 or TRBV6-3 and TRBJ2-7, with 14 bases that match TRBD2. Germline V lookup: CDR1 MNHEY, CDR2 SVGEGT. This CDR3 is built from 13 residues. CDR3 in DNA: TGTGCCAGCACAGGACTAGCGGGAGGTGAGCCGTACTTC. It codes for CASTGLAGGEPYF.

This clonotype has a handful of counts. This chain uses TRBV4-3 with TRBJ2-7; the D gene is possibly TRBD1 (6 bases). Trimming cost V 0 bases and J 3 bases, with 12 bases left between them. CDR1 and CDR2 (germline): LGHNA, YSLEER. The CDR3 contains 15 residues. The CDR3 DNA is TGCGCCAGCAGCCAAGATGTTACAGGGAACTACGAGCAGTACTTC. Its protein is CASSQDVTGNYEQYF.

The table lists this clonotype with a count of one. A much bigger clone sits one base away, suggesting this may be a read error. The rearrangement uses TRBV7-8 and TRBJ2-2; D remains ambiguous. Germline CDR1 is SGHVS and CDR2 is FQNEAQ. This CDR3 spans 12 amino acids. The CDR3 is CAGSFSAGELFF. The CDR3 DNA reads TGTGCCGGCAGCTTTTCGGCCGGGGAGCTGTTTTTT.

This clonotype appeared many times. The chain joins TRBV5-1 to TRBJ2-5; 7 nucleotides agree with TRBD1. The CDR3 extends over 15 amino acids. With V trimmed by 0 bases and J by 4 bases, 6 bases remained unmatched. The germline CDR1 and CDR2 sequences are SGHRS and YFSETQ. The CDR3 sequence is CASSLAASGGETQYF. In nucleotides, the CDR3 is TGCGCCAGCAGCTTGGCCGCTTCAGGGGGAGAGACCCAGTACTTC.

In the case of this clonotype: One base away lies a much larger clone, so this may be a sequencing read error. CDR3 in amino acids: CSARVFSGANGLTF. The DNA of the CDR3 is TGCAGTGCTAGAGTGTTCTCTGGGGCCAACGGCCTGACTTTC. The chain has TRBV20-1 and TRBJ2-6, with D perhaps matching TRBD1 (5 bases). There are 14 residues in the CDR3. Germline assignment: CDR1 DFQATT and CDR2 SNEGSKA (reference sequence).

This clonotype has a handful of counts. V usage is TRBV9 and J usage is TRBJ2-7; D may correspond to TRBD1 or TRBD2 (6 bases each). The germline CDR1 and CDR2 sequences are SGDLS and YYNGEE. This CDR3 region has 14 residues. Trimming stripped 8 bases from V and 2 bases from J, with 17 bases between. The CDR3 nucleotides are TGTGCCAGTGGCGAGGGGGGCGGAACCTACGAGCAGTACTTC. Translated, it gives CASGEGGGTYEQYF.